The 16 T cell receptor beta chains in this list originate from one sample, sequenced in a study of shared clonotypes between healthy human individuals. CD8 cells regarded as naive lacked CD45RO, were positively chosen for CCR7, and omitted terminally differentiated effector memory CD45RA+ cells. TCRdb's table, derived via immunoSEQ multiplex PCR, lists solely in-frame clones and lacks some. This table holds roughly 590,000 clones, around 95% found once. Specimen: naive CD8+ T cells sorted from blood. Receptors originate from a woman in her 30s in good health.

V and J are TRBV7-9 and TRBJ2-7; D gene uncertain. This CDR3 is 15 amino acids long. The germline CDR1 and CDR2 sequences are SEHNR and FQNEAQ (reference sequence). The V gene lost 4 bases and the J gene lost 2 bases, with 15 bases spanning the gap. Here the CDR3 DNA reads TGTGCCAGCAGCTCCCATCCTACCCCGACCTACGAGCAGTACTTC. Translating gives CASSSHPTPTYEQYF.

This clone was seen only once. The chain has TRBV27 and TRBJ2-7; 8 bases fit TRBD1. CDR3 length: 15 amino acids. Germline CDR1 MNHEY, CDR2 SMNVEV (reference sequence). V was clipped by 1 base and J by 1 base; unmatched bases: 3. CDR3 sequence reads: CASSLLGQGSYEQYF. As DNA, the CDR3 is TGTGCCAGCAGTTTATTAGGACAGGGATCCTACGAGCAGTACTTC.

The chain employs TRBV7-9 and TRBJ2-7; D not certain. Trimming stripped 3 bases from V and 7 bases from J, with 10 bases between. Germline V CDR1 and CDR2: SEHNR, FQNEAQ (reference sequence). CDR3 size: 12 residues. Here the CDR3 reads CASSLMSEEQYF. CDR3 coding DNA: TGTGCCAGCAGCTTGATGAGCGAGGAGCAGTACTTC.

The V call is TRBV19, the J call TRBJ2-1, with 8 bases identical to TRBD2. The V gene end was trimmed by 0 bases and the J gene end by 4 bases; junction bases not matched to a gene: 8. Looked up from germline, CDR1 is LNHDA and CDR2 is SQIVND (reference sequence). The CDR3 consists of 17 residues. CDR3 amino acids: CASSIDREGLIYNEQFF. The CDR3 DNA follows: TGTGCCAGTAGTATAGATCGGGAGGGATTAATTTACAATGAGCAGTTCTTC.

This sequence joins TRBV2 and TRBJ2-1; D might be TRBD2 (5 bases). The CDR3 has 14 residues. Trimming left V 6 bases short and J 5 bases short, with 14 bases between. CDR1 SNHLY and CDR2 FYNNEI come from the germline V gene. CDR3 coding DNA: TGTGCCAGCAGACGTTACGGGAACCACAATGAGCAGTTCTTC. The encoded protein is CASRRYGNHNEQFF.

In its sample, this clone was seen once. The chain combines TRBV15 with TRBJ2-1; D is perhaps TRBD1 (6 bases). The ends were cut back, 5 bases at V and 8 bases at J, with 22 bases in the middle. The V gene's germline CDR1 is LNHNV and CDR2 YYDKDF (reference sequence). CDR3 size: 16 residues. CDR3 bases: TGTGCCACCAGCTCACCCCCCGGGACAATGGAATATGAGCAGTTCTTC. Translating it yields CATSSPPGTMEYEQFF.

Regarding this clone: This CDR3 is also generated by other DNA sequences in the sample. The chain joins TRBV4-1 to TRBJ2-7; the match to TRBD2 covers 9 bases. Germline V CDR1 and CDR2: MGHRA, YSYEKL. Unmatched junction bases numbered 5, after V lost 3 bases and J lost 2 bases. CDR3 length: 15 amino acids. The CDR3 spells CASSQGLAATYEQYF. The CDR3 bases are TGCGCCAGCAGCCAGGGACTAGCCGCGACCTACGAGCAGTACTTC.

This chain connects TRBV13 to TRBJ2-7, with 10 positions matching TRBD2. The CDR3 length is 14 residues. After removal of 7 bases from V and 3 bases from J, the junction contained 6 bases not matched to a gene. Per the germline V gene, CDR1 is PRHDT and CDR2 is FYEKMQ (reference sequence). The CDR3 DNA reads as TGTGCCAGCACAAATCAGCGGGAGGGCTACGAGCAGTACTTC. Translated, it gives CASTNQREGYEQYF.

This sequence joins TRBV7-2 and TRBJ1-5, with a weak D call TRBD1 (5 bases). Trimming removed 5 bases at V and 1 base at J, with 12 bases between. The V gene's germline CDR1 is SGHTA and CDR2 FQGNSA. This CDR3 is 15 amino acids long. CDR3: CASSPREGSNQPQHF. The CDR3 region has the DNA TGTGCCAGCAGCCCTAGAGAGGGGAGCAATCAGCCCCAGCATTTT.

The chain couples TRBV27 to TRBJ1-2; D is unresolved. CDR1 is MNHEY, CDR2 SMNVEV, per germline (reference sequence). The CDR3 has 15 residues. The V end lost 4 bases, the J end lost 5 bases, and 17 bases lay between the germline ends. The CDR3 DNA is TGTGCCAGCAGTTCCCTGGGAGGGAAGTATTATGGCTACACCTTC. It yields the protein CASSSLGGKYYGYTF.

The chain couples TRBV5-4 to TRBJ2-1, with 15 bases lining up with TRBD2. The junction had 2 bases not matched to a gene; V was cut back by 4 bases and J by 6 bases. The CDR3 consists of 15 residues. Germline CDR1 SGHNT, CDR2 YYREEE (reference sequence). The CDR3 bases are TGTGCCAGCAGCCGGACTAGCGGGAGGGGCAATGAGCAGTTCTTC. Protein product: CASSRTSGRGNEQFF.

The CDR3 sequence is CASSLEREPDTQYF. The DNA of the CDR3 is TGTGCCAGCAGCTTAGAACGGGAGCCAGATACGCAGTATTTT. The J gene is TRBJ2-3, the V gene TRBV13; weak D call: TRBD2 (6 bases). Trimming left V 1 base short and J 4 bases short, with 9 bases between. CDR1 is PRHDT and CDR2 is FYEKMQ in the germline V gene (reference sequence). The CDR3 has 14 residues.

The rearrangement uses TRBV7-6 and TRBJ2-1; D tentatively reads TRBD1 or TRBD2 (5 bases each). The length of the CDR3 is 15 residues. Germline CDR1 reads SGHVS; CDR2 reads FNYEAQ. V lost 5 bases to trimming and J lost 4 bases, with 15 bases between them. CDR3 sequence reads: CASSLGLAFYNEQFF. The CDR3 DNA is TGTGCCAGCAGCCTGGGGCTAGCTTTTTACAATGAGCAGTTCTTC.

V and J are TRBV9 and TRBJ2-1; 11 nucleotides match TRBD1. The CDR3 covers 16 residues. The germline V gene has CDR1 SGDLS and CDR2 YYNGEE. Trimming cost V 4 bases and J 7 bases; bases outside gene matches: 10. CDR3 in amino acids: CASSLGTGGLWNEQFF. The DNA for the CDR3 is TGTGCCAGCAGCCTAGGGACAGGGGGACTGTGGAATGAGCAGTTCTTC.

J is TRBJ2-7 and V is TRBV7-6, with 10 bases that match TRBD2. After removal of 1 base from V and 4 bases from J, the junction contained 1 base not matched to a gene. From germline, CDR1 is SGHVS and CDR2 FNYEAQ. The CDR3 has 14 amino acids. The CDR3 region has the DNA TGTGCCAGCAGCTTAGAAGCGGGAGGGTACGAGCAGTACTTC. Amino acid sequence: CASSLEAGGYEQYF.

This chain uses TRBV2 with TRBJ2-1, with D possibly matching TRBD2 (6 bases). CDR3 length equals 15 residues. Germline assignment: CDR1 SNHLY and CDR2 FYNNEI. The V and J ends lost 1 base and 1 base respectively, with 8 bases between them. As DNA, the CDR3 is TGTGCCAGCAGTGAAGGCGGGACTTCCTACAATGAGCAGTTCTTC. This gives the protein CASSEGGTSYNEQFF.